This TCR beta chain comes out of a study of blood T cell repertoires in COVID-19. Study as a whole: The analysed material was cDNA or gDNA that came from T cells, B-cell-depleted T cells, or PBMCs.

Authors' processing steps: Using reference gene primer amplification, nucleated cell counts were estimated. The data were produced by immunoSEQ multiplex PCR, yet TCRdb's version contains in-frame clones alone and is incomplete. The DNA was the basis for D and trimming; V, J and clone size are from that table. This table has roughly 230,000 clones, approximately 83% appearing once. Recovered status applied to Cohort 3 donors who had two consecutive negative PCRs. It also applied to those with clearance or with symptom resolution. The junction had 4 bases not matched to a gene; V was cut back by 4 bases and J by 4 bases. This CDR3 region has 15 residues. CDR1 is KGHDR, CDR2 SFDVKD, per germline.

The sequence derives from a man aged 45-65 years who had recovered from COVID-19. The chain links TRBV24-1 to TRBJ2-1, with TRBD1 matching over 9 bases. Sequenced input: PBMCs or T cells enriched from blood (not recorded which). This CDR3 is CATSEAGTGYNEQFF. The DNA of the CDR3 is TGTGCCACCAGTGAAGCCGGGACAGGGTACAATGAGCAGTTCTTC.